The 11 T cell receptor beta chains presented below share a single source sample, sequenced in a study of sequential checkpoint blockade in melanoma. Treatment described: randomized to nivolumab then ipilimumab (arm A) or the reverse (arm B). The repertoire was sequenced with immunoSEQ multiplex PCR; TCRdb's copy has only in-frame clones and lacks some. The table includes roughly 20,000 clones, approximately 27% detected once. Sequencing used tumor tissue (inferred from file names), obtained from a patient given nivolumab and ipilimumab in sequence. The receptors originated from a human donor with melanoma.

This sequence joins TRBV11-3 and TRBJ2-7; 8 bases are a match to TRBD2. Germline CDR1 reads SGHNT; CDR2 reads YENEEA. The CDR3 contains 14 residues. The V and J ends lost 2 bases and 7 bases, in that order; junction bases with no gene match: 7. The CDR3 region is CASSLTGGPGEQYF. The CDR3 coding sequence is TGTGCCAGCAGCTTAACGGGAGGGCCTGGAGAGCAGTACTTC.

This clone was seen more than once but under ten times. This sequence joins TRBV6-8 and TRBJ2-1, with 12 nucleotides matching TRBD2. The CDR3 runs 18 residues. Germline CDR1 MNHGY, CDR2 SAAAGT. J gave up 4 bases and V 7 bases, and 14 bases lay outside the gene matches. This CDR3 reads CASKERLAGADRYNEQFF. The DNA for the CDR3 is TGTGCCAGCAAGGAGAGACTAGCGGGAGCGGATCGGTACAATGAGCAGTTCTTC.

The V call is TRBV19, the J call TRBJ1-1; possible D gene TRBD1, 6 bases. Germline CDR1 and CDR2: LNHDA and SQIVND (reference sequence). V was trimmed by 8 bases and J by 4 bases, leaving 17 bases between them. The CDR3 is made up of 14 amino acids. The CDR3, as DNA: TGTGCCAGTTTACTGAAAACAGGGACCACTGAAGCTTTCTTT. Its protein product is CASLLKTGTTEAFF.

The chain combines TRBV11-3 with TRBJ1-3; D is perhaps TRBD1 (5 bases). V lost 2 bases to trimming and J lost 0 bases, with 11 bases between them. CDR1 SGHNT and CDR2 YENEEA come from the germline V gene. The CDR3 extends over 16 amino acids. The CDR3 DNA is TGTGCCAGCAGCTTACGGGACCCTCTCTCTGGAAACACCATATATTTT. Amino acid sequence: CASSLRDPLSGNTIYF.

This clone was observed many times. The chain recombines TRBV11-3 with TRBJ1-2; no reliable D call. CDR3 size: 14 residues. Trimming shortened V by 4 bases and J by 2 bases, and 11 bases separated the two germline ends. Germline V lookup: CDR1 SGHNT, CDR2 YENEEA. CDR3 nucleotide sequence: TGTGCCAGCAGCTCGAGGGCGTCGAACTATGGCTACACCTTC. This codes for CASSSRASNYGYTF.

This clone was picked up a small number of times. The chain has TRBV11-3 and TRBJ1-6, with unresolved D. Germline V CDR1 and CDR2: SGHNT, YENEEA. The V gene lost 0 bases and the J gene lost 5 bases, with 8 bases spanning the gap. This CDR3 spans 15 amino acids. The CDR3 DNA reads TGTGCCAGCAGCTTAGACGGGAGGAATAATTCACCCCTCCACTTT. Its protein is CASSLDGRNNSPLHF.

Written as DNA, the CDR3 is TGTGCCAGTAGTATGGATTTGGGCACTGAAGCTTTCTTT. This sequence encodes CASSMDLGTEAFF. This chain connects TRBV19 to TRBJ1-1; D is unresolved. Germline CDR1 LNHDA, CDR2 SQIVND (reference sequence). V lost 3 bases, J lost 4 bases, and 9 bases lay in between. The CDR3 extends over 13 amino acids.

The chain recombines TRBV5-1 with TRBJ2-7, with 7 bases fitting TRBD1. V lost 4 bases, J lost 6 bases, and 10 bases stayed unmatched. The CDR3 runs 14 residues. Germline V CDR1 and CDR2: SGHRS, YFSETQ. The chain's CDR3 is CASSKDRERSEQYF. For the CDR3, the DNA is TGCGCCAGCAGCAAAGACAGGGAGCGCTCCGAGCAGTACTTC.

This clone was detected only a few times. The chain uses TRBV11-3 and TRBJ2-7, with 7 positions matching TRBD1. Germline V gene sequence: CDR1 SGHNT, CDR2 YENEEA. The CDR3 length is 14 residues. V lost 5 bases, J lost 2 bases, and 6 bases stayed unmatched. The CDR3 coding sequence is TGTGCCAGCAGCCCGAAAGACAGGGCCTACGAGCAGTACTTC. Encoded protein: CASSPKDRAYEQYF.

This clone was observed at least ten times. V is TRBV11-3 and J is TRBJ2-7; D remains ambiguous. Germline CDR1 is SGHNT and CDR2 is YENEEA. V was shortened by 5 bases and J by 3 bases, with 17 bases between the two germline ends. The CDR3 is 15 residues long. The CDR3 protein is CASSQTGAQGYEQYF. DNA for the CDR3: TGTGCCAGCAGCCAAACCGGAGCCCAAGGCTACGAGCAGTACTTC.

This chain's CDR3 is CASTRETGNTGELFF. The CDR3 DNA reads as TGTGCCAGCACCAGAGAGACAGGGAACACCGGGGAGCTGTTTTTT. The rearrangement links TRBV28 to TRBJ2-2; possible D gene TRBD1, 6 bases. Trimming cost V 7 bases and J 1 base, with 13 bases left between them. There are 15 residues in the CDR3. The germline CDR1 and CDR2 sequences are MDHEN and SYDVKM.